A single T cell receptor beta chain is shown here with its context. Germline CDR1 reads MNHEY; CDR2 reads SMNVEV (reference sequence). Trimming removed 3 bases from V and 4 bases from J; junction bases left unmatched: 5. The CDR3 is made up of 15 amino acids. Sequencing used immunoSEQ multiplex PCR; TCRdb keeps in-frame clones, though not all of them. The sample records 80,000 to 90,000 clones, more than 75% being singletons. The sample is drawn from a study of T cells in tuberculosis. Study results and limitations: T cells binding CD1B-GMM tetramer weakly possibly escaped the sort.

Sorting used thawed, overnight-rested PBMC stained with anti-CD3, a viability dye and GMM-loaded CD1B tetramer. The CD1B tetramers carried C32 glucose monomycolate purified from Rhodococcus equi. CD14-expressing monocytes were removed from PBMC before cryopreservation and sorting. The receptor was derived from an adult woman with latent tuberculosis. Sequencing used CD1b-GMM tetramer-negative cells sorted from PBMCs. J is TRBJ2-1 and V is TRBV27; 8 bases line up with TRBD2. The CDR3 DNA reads TGTGCCAGCAGTTTCTCGGGGGGGGGTTACAATGAGCAGTTCTTC. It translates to CASSFSGGGYNEQFF.